In this sample, the clone carrying this T cell receptor beta chain turned up a few times. These data come from a study of blood T cells in healthy people across ages. Unmatched junction bases numbered 7, after V lost 1 base and J lost 5 bases. The germline V gene has CDR1 SGHAT and CDR2 FQDESV (reference sequence). This CDR3 region has 16 residues. Next came a second PCR, run for roughly 6 to 11 cycles, which used a sample-barcoded 5' primer along with a J-beta primer mix. In TCRdb, the 5' RACE reads were re-called with MiXCR into one record per CDR3 protein. The sample contains 1.5 million to 1.8 million distinct CDR3 sequences, 35% to 45% of which appear only once.

The chain couples TRBV11-1 to TRBJ2-1; TRBD2 aligns across 8 bases. Source material: blood. The sequence derives from a woman between 18 and 29 years old in good health. CDR3 DNA: TGTGCCAGCAGCTTAGGTGGCGGGAGGAGGAACAATGAGCAGTTCTTC. It yields the protein CASSLGGGRRNNEQFF.